This T cell receptor beta chain was recovered during a study of blood T cell repertoires in COVID-19 (TCRdb year 2020). Regarding the complete study: Samples from collaborators originated in the United States, Italy and Spain and spanned both the acute and convalescent phases of COVID-19. Where available, HLA class I and class II types were obtained from metadata supplied by the sample provider rather than from assay-based typing. The material from the prospective study consisted of cDNA or gDNA derived from T cells, B-cell-depleted T cells, or PBMCs. The samples were drawn from the first 160 participants of the ongoing ImmuneRACE study and from over 950 subjects provided by 6 global collaborators. The sample metadata nearly always contained a de-identified subject ID, COVID-19 status, age in years and sex. The repertoires were made available in a free public database intended to serve as a resource for research on the immune response to SARS-CoV-2. Deeply sampled blood TCRbeta repertoires from subjects exposed to, actively infected with, or recovered from COVID-19 were included in the dataset.

The immunoSEQ Assay, a bias-controlled multiplex PCR, was used to amplify TCRbeta CDR3 regions from genomic DNA. Concerning the study's data processing: The number of nucleated cells in each sample was estimated by amplification of reference gene primers within the assay. To quantify the absolute abundance of each unique TCRbeta CDR3 rearrangement, sequence reads were collapsed and filtered. For each sample, productive Simpson clonality was calculated by taking the square root of Simpson's diversity index across productive rearrangements. Not all clones reach the TCRdb copy of this immuneACCESS table, which keeps in-frame sequences only. Checked studies attribute under half of the gap to unresolved V genes and leave the rest unexplained. The V and J calls and clone size come from that table; D and trimming were worked out from the DNA. The sample data list 220,000 or so clones, and 89% of these were observed just once. The ten largest account for about 6.3% of the sample.

In regard to this clone: Its target antigen remains unknown. Qualities for individual bases were not recorded, and no much larger clone is one base off.

Study-level results and caveats: Clinical and demographic metadata were provided uncurated, with the amount varying by source and participant.

Spanning cysteine to phenylalanine, the CDR3 consists of 15 amino acids. The entry retains the CDR3 DNA only, 45 bases that are in frame from base 1. Germline trimming amounts to 0 bases on V and 6 bases on J, with 3 as the count of junction bases outside the gene matches. Taken from the germline V gene, the CDR1 and CDR2 loops are SGDLS and YYNGEE. Another Seattle source contributed samples from volunteer blood donors who had recovered from COVID-19. Each collaborating institution followed its own protocols to collect whole blood in K2EDTA tubes. For TCRbeta analysis, collaborators shipped samples in one of three forms: frozen whole blood, isolated PBMCs, or DNA extracted from either of those sample types.

The TCR comes from a man between 60 and 75 years old who had recovered from COVID-19. Sequencing was carried out using peripheral blood. The chain is encoded by TRBV9 joined to TRBJ2-1, and 10 bases in between align with TRBD2. The CDR3 protein: CASSVVSGRSNEQFF. The nucleotide sequence is TGTGCCAGCAGCGTAGTTAGCGGGAGGTCCAATGAGCAGTTCTTC.